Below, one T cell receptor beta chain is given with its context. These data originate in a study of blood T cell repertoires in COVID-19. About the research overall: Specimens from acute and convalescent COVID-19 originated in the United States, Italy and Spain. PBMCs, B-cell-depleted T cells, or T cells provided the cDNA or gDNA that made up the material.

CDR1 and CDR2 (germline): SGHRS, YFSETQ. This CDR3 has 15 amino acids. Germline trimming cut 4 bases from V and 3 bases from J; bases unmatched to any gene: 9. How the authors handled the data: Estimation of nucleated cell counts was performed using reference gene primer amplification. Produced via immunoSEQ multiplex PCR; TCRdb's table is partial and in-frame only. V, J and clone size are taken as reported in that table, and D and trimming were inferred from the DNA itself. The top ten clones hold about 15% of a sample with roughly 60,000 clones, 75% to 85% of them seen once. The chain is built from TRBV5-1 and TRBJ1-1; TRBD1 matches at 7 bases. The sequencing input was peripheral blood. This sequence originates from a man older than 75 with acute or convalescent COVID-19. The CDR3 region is CASSGETGADTEAFF. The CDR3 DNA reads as TGCGCCAGCAGCGGAGAAACAGGGGCGGACACTGAAGCTTTCTTT.